This is a list of T cell receptor beta chains from one sample in a study of OX40 agonist ivuxolimab in advanced cancers. Profiling relied on immunoSEQ multiplex PCR, and the TCRdb table lists in-frame clones only, not all of them. The sample shows 67,000 or so clones, 88% of them seen only once. Here the sequenced sample was CD4+ or CD8+ T cells sorted from blood, taken in a trial of the OX40 agonist ivuxolimab. Every receptor here comes from an adult with an advanced solid tumor such as melanoma, head and neck, liver or kidney cancer. The CDR3 runs from the conserved cysteine through the conserved F or W. The D gene is left open where the match is weak. Size is stated for part of the rows, as once, few or many counts, or as a class when the clone is expanded.

j_call,d_call,v_call,clone_size,cdr3_nt,cdr3_aa
TRBJ2-5,TRBD2,TRBV4-3,NA,TGCGCCAGCAGCCGTAGCGGGGGGGCATCAGAGACCCAGTACTTC,CASSRSGGASETQYF
TRBJ1-6,NA,TRBV5-6,NA,TGTGCCAGCAGCTCCCTGGGGCGATCACCCCTCCACTTT,CASSSLGRSPLHF
TRBJ2-1,TRBD1,TRBV18,few,TGTGCCAGCTCACGAATTCAGGGGGCGGCTGAGCAGTTCTTC,CASSRIQGAAEQFF
TRBJ2-3,TRBD2,TRBV29-1,NA,TGCAGCGCCATTCGTAGCGGGGGCTTGGGGGATACGCAGTATTTT,CSAIRSGGLGDTQYF
TRBJ1-3,NA,TRBV18,NA,TGTGCCAGCTCACCTGGGACACCTAATGGAAACACCATATATTTT,CASSPGTPNGNTIYF
TRBJ2-3,NA,TRBV7-2,NA,TGTGCCAGCAGCTTAGTGGTGACAGATACGCAGTATTTT,CASSLVVTDTQYF
TRBJ2-5,NA,TRBV28,NA,TGTGCCAGCAACGTTGGCGGGCAAGAGACCCAGTACTTC,CASNVGGQETQYF
TRBJ1-1,NA,TRBV18,NA,TGTGCCAGCTCTAAGGACAATCTGAACGGCCAATGCACTGAAGCTTTCTTT,CASSKDNLNGQCTEAFF
TRBJ1-5,TRBD1,TRBV9,NA,TGTGCCAGCAGCTCCCACTCACTTACACCGGGACAGCCTAGCAATCAGCCCCAGCATTTT,CASSSHSLTPGQPSNQPQHF
TRBJ2-5,NA,TRBV13,NA,TGTGCCAGCAGCTTAGTTTCGCCCGCCGACGGGACCCAGTACTTC,CASSLVSPADGTQYF
TRBJ2-7,NA,TRBV27,NA,TGTGCCAGCAGTCGCATAGGGGGTTACGAGCAGTACTTC,CASSRIGGYEQYF